These T cell receptor beta chains were read from a single sample in a study of T cells in Graves' hyperthyroidism and ophthalmopathy. Via MiXCR, TCRdb re-called the multiplex PCR reads, giving one row per CDR3 protein. Among 700,000 or so distinct CDR3 sequences listed, 15% to 20% were seen once. The sequenced material came from blood. These receptors were taken from a man younger than 30 with Graves' hyperthyroidism. Both conserved end residues are part of each CDR3. Fields, in order: D gene, V gene, J gene, CDR3 length, clone size, CDR3 DNA, CDR3 protein. The D gene is left open where the match is weak. For some rows the clone size is stated as once, few or many, or as a class when expanded; others skip it.

>-|TRBV28|TRBJ1-1|12|many
TGTGCCAGCGGAAATGCATATTTCGGAGCTTTCTTT
CASGNAYFGAFF
>TRBD1|TRBV6-6|TRBJ1-2|13|-
TGTGCCAGCAGTTACCGGGACAGATATGGCTACACCTTC
CASSYRDRYGYTF
>TRBD1|TRBV28|TRBJ2-1|13|many
TGTGCCAGCAGCGAAACAGGGGCACGTGAGCAGTTCTTC
CASSETGAREQFF
>TRBD2|TRBV5-6|TRBJ2-1|16|few
TGTGCCAGCAGCTTGAAGGCTAGCGGGTACTACAATGAGCAGTTCTTC
CASSLKASGYYNEQFF
>-|TRBV2|TRBJ2-5|14|many
TGTGCCAGCAGTGAAGGGCCGGGTCAAGAGACCCAGTACTTC
CASSEGPGQETQYF
>TRBD2|TRBV11-3|TRBJ2-3|13|many
TGTGCCAGCGGGAGGGGTAGCACAGATACGCAGTATTTT
CASGRGSTDTQYF
>TRBD2|TRBV7-2|TRBJ2-7|14|-
TGTGCCAGCAGCTCGGGTTGGGAGGGGTACGAGCAGTACTTC
CASSSGWEGYEQYF
>-|TRBV6-1|TRBJ2-4|16|-
TGTGCCAGCAGCCCTGGCAGGGTTGAGGGTTTAAACATTCAGTACTTC
CASSPGRVEGLNIQYF
>-|TRBV12-3/TRBV12-4|TRBJ2-1|11|-
TGTGCCAGCAGTTTAGGGACCTCTGTGTTCTTC
CASSLGTSVFF
>-|TRBV29-1|TRBJ2-7|16|-
TGCAGCGTTAGTAGCCGGTCGGGAGTTAAAGCGTACGAGCAGTACTTC
CSVSSRSGVKAYEQYF
>TRBD2|TRBV6-1|TRBJ2-2|14|-
TGTGCCACCGAAGCGGGAGGGAACACCGGGGAGCTGTTTTTT
CATEAGGNTGELFF
>-|TRBV2|TRBJ1-5|14|many
TGTGCCAGCAGTGGTACAGCCAAATCCCAGCCCCAGCATTTT
CASSGTAKSQPQHF
>-|TRBV24-1|TRBJ2-1|20|few
TGTGCCACCAGTGATCCCCGACAGGGCCCTGGGGTAGCGGCCAGGGATGAGCAGTTCTTC
CATSDPRQGPGVAARDEQFF
>-|TRBV14|TRBJ2-7|14|-
TGTGCCAGCAGCCAAGGTCCAGGCTCCATCGAGCAGTACTTC
CASSQGPGSIEQYF
>TRBD1|TRBV19|TRBJ1-5|18|once
TGTGCCAGTAGTACCGGGACAGGGGGTTTATGGAGCAATCAGCCCCAGCATTTT
CASSTGTGGLWSNQPQHF
>-|TRBV5-6|TRBJ1-4|13|-
TGTGCCAGCAGCTTTGCAACTAATGAAAAACTGTTTTTT
CASSFATNEKLFF
>-|TRBV29-1|TRBJ2-3|14|few
TGCAGCGTTGGGGCCCGCTCCCCCACAGATACGCAGTATTTT
CSVGARSPTDTQYF
>-|TRBV7-2|TRBJ2-3|14|few
TGTGCCAGCAGCCCCCGCGCTACCACAGATACGCAGTATTTT
CASSPRATTDTQYF
>-|TRBV10-3|TRBJ2-7|15|-
TGTGCCATCAGCCCCGGTGGGGGGACGGCCTACGAGCAGTACTTC
CAISPGGGTAYEQYF
>TRBD1|TRBV5-6|TRBJ1-2|14|few
TGTGCCAGCAGCATAGGACAGGGACACTATGGCTACACCTTC
CASSIGQGHYGYTF
>-|TRBV6-5|TRBJ2-7|15|few
TGTGCCAGCAGTTTTGCAGGGGCGGCGGGCCACGAGCAGTACTTC
CASSFAGAAGHEQYF
>-|TRBV20-1|TRBJ2-5|13|many
TGCAGTGCTTTCGACGGTCCCCAAGAGACCCAGTACTTC
CSAFDGPQETQYF
>-|TRBV9|TRBJ2-1|14|-
TGTGCCAGCAGCGTCAGGGCAGGCGACAATGAGCAGTTCTTC
CASSVRAGDNEQFF
>-|TRBV28|TRBJ1-4|14|-
TGTGCCAGCAGTTTAGGGACCCTTAATGAAAAACTGTTTTTT
CASSLGTLNEKLFF
>-|TRBV7-8|TRBJ2-3|12|many
TGTGCCAGCAGCGCCCGGGTCAATACGCAGTATTTT
CASSARVNTQYF
>-|TRBV15|TRBJ1-5|12|few
TGTGCCACCAGGGGACCCAATCAGCCCCAGCATTTT
CATRGPNQPQHF
>TRBD2|TRBV19|TRBJ2-7|16|few
TGTGCCAGTAGTAGGTTTTCCGGGACTAGTCTCTACGAGCAGTACTTC
CASSRFSGTSLYEQYF
>-|TRBV20-1|TRBJ1-3|14|-
TGCAGTGCTTTGGACCTTGGCTCTGGAAACACCATATATTTT
CSALDLGSGNTIYF
>-|TRBV6-2/TRBV6-3|TRBJ2-7|15|few
TGTGCCAGCAGTTCCTCCGGGACGGGAAAGTACGAGCAGTACTTC
CASSSSGTGKYEQYF
>-|TRBV12-3/TRBV12-4|TRBJ1-4|14|many
TGTGCCAGCAGTTTCGGCAGGGGAGGTGAAAAACTGTTTTTT
CASSFGRGGEKLFF
>TRBD1|TRBV28|TRBJ2-7|14|-
TGTGCCAGCAGGATACAGGGGGCTAGCTACGAGCAGTACTTC
CASRIQGASYEQYF
>TRBD1|TRBV12-3/TRBV12-4|TRBJ2-5|14|many
TGTGCCAGCGGACAGGGGGTAACCCCAGAGACCCAGTACTTC
CASGQGVTPETQYF
>-|TRBV20-1|TRBJ1-3|16|-
TGCAGTGCTAGAGTACTCACAGGGAAGGCTGGAAACACCATATATTTT
CSARVLTGKAGNTIYF
>TRBD1|TRBV18|TRBJ1-1|16|few
TGTGCCAGCTCACCACGGACAGGGGGCGCAGGGGCTGAAGCTTTCTTT
CASSPRTGGAGAEAFF
>-|TRBV4-3|TRBJ2-5|14|-
TGCGCCAGCAGCGAATACAGGGATGGAGAGACCCAGTACTTC
CASSEYRDGETQYF
>TRBD2|TRBV12-3/TRBV12-4|TRBJ2-1|16|many
TGTGCCAGCAGTTTATACGGGACTAGCGGACGCAATGAGCAGTTCTTC
CASSLYGTSGRNEQFF
>-|TRBV5-6|TRBJ1-2|12|-
TGTGCCAGCAGCTGGGTGGAGGATGGCTACACCTTC
CASSWVEDGYTF
>-|TRBV5-1|TRBJ2-3|13|-
TGCGCCAGCAGCTTCGGGGCGAAAGATACGCAGTATTTT
CASSFGAKDTQYF
>TRBD1|TRBV6-1|TRBJ2-7|13|many
TGTGCCAGCAGTGAGGGACAGCGCTACGAGCAGTACTTC
CASSEGQRYEQYF
>TRBD1|TRBV5-1|TRBJ2-7|16|many
TGCGCCAGCAGCCCGCTACCGGGACAGGGTTCCTACGAGCAGTACTTC
CASSPLPGQGSYEQYF
>-|TRBV6-6|TRBJ2-1|15|many
TGTGCCAGCAGTTACGGGCAGACTACAAACAATGAGCAGTTCTTC
CASSYGQTTNNEQFF
>-|TRBV24-1|TRBJ2-5|13|few
TGTGCCACCAGTTTCGGAATCCAAGAGACCCAGTACTTC
CATSFGIQETQYF
>-|TRBV2|TRBJ1-1|13|-
TGTGCCAGCAGTCCGGACGGACCCACCGTAGCTTTCTTT
CASSPDGPTVAFF
>TRBD1|TRBV2|TRBJ2-1|14|few
TGTGCCAGTGGCCCGGGACAGGGTTACAATGAGCAGTTCTTC
CASGPGQGYNEQFF
>TRBD2|TRBV20-1|TRBJ2-7|13|-
TGCAGTGCTAGAGACGGGACTAGCATCGAGCAGTACTTC
CSARDGTSIEQYF
>-|TRBV18|TRBJ1-1|15|few
TGTGCCAGCTCCACGGGAGACAGTATGAACACTGAAGCTTTCTTT
CASSTGDSMNTEAFF
>TRBD2|TRBV19|TRBJ2-1|15|-
TGTGCCAGTAGTATAGGCCTAGCGGGCCTCAATGAGCAGTTCTTC
CASSIGLAGLNEQFF
>TRBD2|TRBV6-2/TRBV6-3|TRBJ2-7|16|many
TGTGCCAGCAGTCTAGGACTAGCGGGAGCCTCCTACGAGCAGTACTTC
CASSLGLAGASYEQYF
>-|TRBV2|TRBJ1-2|12|many
TGTGCCAGCTGGGGCACGGTCTATGGCTACACCTTC
CASWGTVYGYTF
>TRBD1|TRBV28|TRBJ1-5|16|many
TGTGCCAGCAGTTCTCAGAACAGGGGGCCGCGTCAGCCCCAGCATTTT
CASSSQNRGPRQPQHF
>-|TRBV7-2|TRBJ1-2|13|-
TGTGCCAGCAGCTTCCGGGAGAGTCGGGGCTACACCTTC
CASSFRESRGYTF
>TRBD2|TRBV5-4|TRBJ2-1|18|-
TGTGCCAGCAGCTTAGCAGCATGGACTAGCGGGAGAATGGGTGAGCAGTTCTTC
CASSLAAWTSGRMGEQFF
>TRBD2|TRBV10-3|TRBJ2-1|15|many
TGTGCCATCAGTGAGCTAGCGGGAGGGCACAATGAGCAGTTCTTC
CAISELAGGHNEQFF
>TRBD1|TRBV29-1|TRBJ2-7|14|many
TGCAGCGCTCGTGGCCGGGACAGCTTCTACGAGCAGTACTTC
CSARGRDSFYEQYF
>-|TRBV12-3/TRBV12-4|TRBJ2-1|21|many
TGTGCCAGCAGTTCCCCAAACAGAATCAGTAGAGGAGCGAGAGATAGGGATGAGCAGTTCTTC
CASSSPNRISRGARDRDEQFF
>-|TRBV5-1|TRBJ2-3|15|-
TGCGCCAGCAGCTTGGTGGCTGGAAGCACAGATACGCAGTATTTT
CASSLVAGSTDTQYF
>-|TRBV7-6|TRBJ2-3|18|-
TGTGCCAGCAGCTTAGCCTCAGGGCGGGGTATACTCACAGATACGCAGTATTTT
CASSLASGRGILTDTQYF
>-|TRBV5-1|TRBJ2-1|15|few
TGCGCCAGCAGCTTACAAGGGGCCCCCTACAATGAGCAGTTCTTC
CASSLQGAPYNEQFF